Presented here are 14 T cell receptor beta chains from one specimen sequenced in a study of T cell responses to AZD1222 COVID-19 vaccine. The repertoire was sequenced with immunoSEQ multiplex PCR; TCRdb's copy has only in-frame clones and lacks some. The sample gives about 130,000 clones, roughly 93% of which show up once; around 0.98% is in the top ten. This specimen was peripheral blood, taken 28 days after the second AZD1222 dose. The receptors here all came from an adult who received the AZD1222 COVID-19 vaccine.

The gene calls are TRBV11-2 and TRBJ2-7; the match to TRBD2 covers 7 bases. The CDR3 totals 15 residues. V trimming: 4 bases; J trimming: 4 bases; junction bases outside the gene matches: 10. Germline-derived CDR1 and CDR2 are SGHAT and FQNNGV. The CDR3 DNA follows: TGTGCCAGCAGCTGGGGAGGGGATGAGGGTTACGAGCAGTACTTC. This gives the protein CASSWGGDEGYEQYF.

The genes are TRBV24-1 and TRBJ2-1, with 8 positions matching TRBD1. V gave up 0 bases and J gave up 6 bases; unmatched junction bases: 9. The CDR3 extends over 17 amino acids. Germline-derived CDR1 and CDR2 are KGHDR and SFDVKD. The chain's CDR3 is CATSDLNRGRAVNEQFF. CDR3 DNA sequence: TGTGCCACCAGTGATTTGAACAGGGGGAGAGCTGTCAATGAGCAGTTCTTC.

The chain uses TRBV19 and TRBJ2-1, with TRBD1 as a possible D gene (6 bases). The germline CDR1 and CDR2 sequences are LNHDA and SQIVND (reference sequence). This CDR3 is built from 13 residues. The ends were cut back, 5 bases at V and 10 bases at J, with 15 bases in the middle. The CDR3 DNA reads as TGTGCCAGTAGTTATTTCAGGGGCGGCGAGCAGTTCTTC. It specifies CASSYFRGGEQFF.

The CDR3 DNA sequence: TGTGCCAGCAGCTTAGTTCCCTCCTACGAGCAGTACTTC. Translation: CASSLVPSYEQYF. The genes are TRBV7-3 and TRBJ2-7; D remains ambiguous. The germline V and J ends were trimmed by 2 bases and 0 bases, with 5 bases remaining between them. Germline CDR1 is SGHTA and CDR2 is FQGTGA. The CDR3 runs to 13 residues.

The CDR3 protein is CASSADRVGEANEKLFF. The CDR3, as DNA: TGCGCCAGCAGCGCGGACAGGGTAGGCGAAGCTAATGAAAAACTGTTTTTT. The chain combines TRBV5-1 with TRBJ1-4, with 8 bases identical to TRBD1. V shed 4 bases and J 3 bases; nucleotides not matched to a gene: 11. Germline V gene sequence: CDR1 SGHRS, CDR2 YFSETQ. The CDR3 totals 17 residues.

Here the CDR3 DNA reads TGTGCAAGTCGCTTAGATGGCAGGGAGACCCAGTACTTC. It is translated as CASRLDGRETQYF. The rearrangement joins TRBV12-2 to TRBJ2-5; TRBD1 is the table's D call and was not checked against the DNA. TRBV12-2 is a listed pseudogene. The CDR3 is 13 amino acids.

The chain combines TRBV10-1 with TRBJ2-7; TRBD1 is a possible D gene (6 bases). Germline-derived CDR1 and CDR2 are WNHNN and SYGVQD (reference sequence). V lost 6 bases, J lost 2 bases, and 14 bases lay in between. The CDR3 is made up of 14 amino acids. The CDR3 protein is CASSTRDTTYEQYF. As DNA, the CDR3 is TGCGCCAGCAGCACCCGGGACACCACCTACGAGCAGTACTTC.

The V call is TRBV5-4, the J call TRBJ1-5; D call uncertain. Trimming cost V 4 bases and J 2 bases, with 13 bases left between them. The CDR3 spans 15 residues. Germline values: CDR1 SGHNT, CDR2 YYREEE (reference sequence). CDR3 protein: CASSLDGSGNQPQHF. The CDR3 nucleotides read TGTGCCAGCAGCCTGGATGGGTCAGGCAATCAGCCCCAGCATTTT.

The chain has TRBV28 and TRBJ1-4; D is perhaps TRBD1 (5 bases). CDR3 length equals 14 residues. CDR1 is MDHEN, CDR2 SYDVKM, per germline. V was clipped by 6 bases and J by 2 bases, with 10 bases between them. The CDR3 spells CASRRWDTNEKLFF. CDR3 coding DNA: TGTGCCAGCAGGAGGTGGGACACTAATGAAAAACTGTTTTTT.

This clone was observed a handful of times. The chain links TRBV6-5 to TRBJ2-7; 8 bases are shared with TRBD2. CDR1 is MNHEY, CDR2 SVGAGI, per germline. Unmatched junction bases numbered 4, after V lost 7 bases and J lost 2 bases. The CDR3 contains 13 residues. This CDR3 reads CASNKRETYEQYF. CDR3 sequence (DNA): TGTGCCAGCAACAAGCGGGAGACCTACGAGCAGTACTTC.

J is TRBJ2-3 and V is TRBV5-1; possibly TRBD2 for D (5 bases). Trimming left V 1 base short and J 1 base short, with 10 bases between. Per germline, CDR1 SGHRS and CDR2 YFSETQ. The CDR3 spans 15 residues. The CDR3 loop is CASSLLLARTDTQYF. CDR3 coding DNA: TGCGCCAGCAGCTTGCTATTAGCGCGCACAGATACGCAGTATTTT.

The genes are TRBV5-6 and TRBJ2-3, with 7 bases lining up with TRBD2. V lost 0 bases, J lost 5 bases, and 6 bases stayed unmatched. This CDR3 has 15 amino acids. Germline CDR1 and CDR2: SGHDT and YYEEEE. CDR3 nucleotide sequence: TGTGCCAGCAGCTTGGTCCTAGCGGATGGAGATACGCAGTATTTT. Amino acids: CASSLVLADGDTQYF.

The rearrangement links TRBV6-4 to TRBJ1-2; 7 bases map to TRBD1. The CDR3 sequence is 18 residues long. J was trimmed by 4 bases and V by 2 bases; bases with no gene match: 16. The germline gives CDR1 MRHNA, CDR2 SNTAGT. The chain's CDR3 is CASSDMLNRGERSYGYTF. As DNA, the CDR3 is TGTGCCAGCAGTGACATGCTCAACAGGGGAGAACGGAGCTATGGCTACACCTTC.

The CDR3 sequence is CASSPIGSQETQYF. In DNA form, the CDR3 reads TGTGCCAGCTCACCAATTGGGAGCCAAGAGACCCAGTACTTC. V usage is TRBV18 and J usage is TRBJ2-5; possible D gene TRBD2, 5 bases. Per germline, CDR1 KGHSH and CDR2 LQKENI. The CDR3 runs to 14 residues. V lost 2 bases, J lost 1 base, and 8 bases lay in between.